Here is one T cell receptor beta chain with its context. Its antigen remains unidentified. These newly diagnosed stage II-IVA oral cavity squamous cell carcinoma patients had no prior systemic or radiation treatment. The record originates from a study of neoadjuvant anti-PD-1 for oral cavity cancer. Per germline, CDR1 SQVTM and CDR2 ANQGSEA. The V and J ends lost 8 bases and 5 bases respectively, with 12 bases between them. This CDR3 has 11 residues. Notes on the study in general: Post-nivolumab, blood T cell clonality was significantly elevated in non-responders.

The method was immunoSEQ multiplex PCR; TCRdb's version includes in-frame clones alone and lacks a portion of them. The sample consists of 70,000 to 95,000 clones, approximately 80% of them appearing once. The clonotype comes from a person aged 35-79 years with oral cavity squamous cell carcinoma. The sequencing used PBMCs, collected before nivolumab (anti-PD-1) treatment. The chain employs TRBV29-1 and TRBJ1-1, with no clear D. CDR3 coding DNA: TGCAGCTTAGCAATCGGGACTGAAGCTTTCTTT. This encodes CSLAIGTEAFF. Drawing the rest from reference TRBV29-1 and TRBJ1-1, the complete variable domain is SAVISQKPSRDICQRGTSLTIQCQVDSQVTMMFWYRQQPGQSLTLIATANQGSEATYESGFVIDKFPISRPNLTFSTLTVSNMSPEDSSIYLCSLAIGTEAFFGQGTRLTVV.